This entry lists 3 T cell receptor beta chains sequenced from one sample in a study of blood T cell repertoires in COVID-19. The repertoire was sequenced with immunoSEQ multiplex PCR; TCRdb's copy has only in-frame clones and lacks some. Of about 80,000 clones listed, roughly four fifths are singletons. Specimen: peripheral blood. The origin of the receptors is a man between 60 and 75 years old with acute or convalescent COVID-19.

The genes are TRBV5-1 and TRBJ1-5; no definite D call. Per germline, CDR1 SGHRS and CDR2 YFSETQ. V lost 4 bases, J lost 1 base, and 12 bases lay in between. The CDR3 is 15 residues long. This CDR3 reads CASSQTAGSNQPQHF. DNA for the CDR3: TGCGCCAGCAGCCAGACGGCCGGGAGCAATCAGCCCCAGCATTTT.

The chain joins TRBV9 to TRBJ2-2; 8 bases are shared with TRBD1. This CDR3 is 14 amino acids long. Per the germline V gene, CDR1 is SGDLS and CDR2 is YYNGEE. With 5 bases clipped from V and 7 bases from J, the junction kept 7 bases outside the gene matches. The CDR3 DNA sequence: TGTGCCAGCAGACCGGGACAGGCGATCGGGGAGCTGTTTTTT. This sequence encodes CASRPGQAIGELFF. Variable domain in full (rest from reference TRBV9 and TRBJ2-2): DSGVTQTPKHLITATGQRVTLRCSPRSGDLSVYWYQQSLDQGLQFLIQYYNGEERAKGNILERFSAQQFPDLHSELNLSSLELGDSALYFCASRPGQAIGELFFGEGSRLTVL.

The chain has TRBV6-5 and TRBJ1-5; D gene uncertain. The germline V gene encodes CDR1 MNHEY and CDR2 SVGAGI. The CDR3 runs to 13 residues. The germline V and J ends were trimmed by 10 bases and 5 bases, with 15 bases remaining between them. The CDR3 DNA reads TGTGCCATCCGGGAGTTCTCTGATCAGCCCCAGCATTTT. It yields the protein CAIREFSDQPQHF.